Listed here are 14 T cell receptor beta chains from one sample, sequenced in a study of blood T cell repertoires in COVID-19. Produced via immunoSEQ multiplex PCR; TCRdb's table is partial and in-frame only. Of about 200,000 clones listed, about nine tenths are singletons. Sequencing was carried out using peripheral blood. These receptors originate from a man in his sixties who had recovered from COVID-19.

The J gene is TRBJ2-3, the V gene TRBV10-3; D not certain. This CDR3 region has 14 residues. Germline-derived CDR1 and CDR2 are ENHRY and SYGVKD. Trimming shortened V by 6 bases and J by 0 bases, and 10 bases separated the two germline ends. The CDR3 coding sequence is TGTGCCATCAGGAACACCCCTAGCACAGATACGCAGTATTTT. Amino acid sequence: CAIRNTPSTDTQYF.

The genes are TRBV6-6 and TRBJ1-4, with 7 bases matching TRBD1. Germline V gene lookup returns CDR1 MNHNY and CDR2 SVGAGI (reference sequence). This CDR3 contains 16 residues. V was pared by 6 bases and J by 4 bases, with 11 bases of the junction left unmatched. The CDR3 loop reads CASSRQRTGNNEKLFF. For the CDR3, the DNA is TGTGCCAGCAGCCGACAAAGGACAGGAAATAATGAAAAACTGTTTTTT.

The CDR3 sequence: CASSRTSTGHSGANVLTF. The CDR3 DNA reads as TGTGCCAGCAGCCGAACTTCCACAGGGCACTCTGGGGCCAACGTCCTGACTTTC. The V and J genes are TRBV3-1 (or the pseudogene TRBV3-2) and TRBJ2-6, with D tentatively TRBD1 (6 bases). The CDR3 is made up of 18 amino acids. Looked up from germline, CDR1 is LGHDT and CDR2 is YNNKEL (reference sequence). Trimming stripped 4 bases from V and 0 bases from J, with 16 bases between.

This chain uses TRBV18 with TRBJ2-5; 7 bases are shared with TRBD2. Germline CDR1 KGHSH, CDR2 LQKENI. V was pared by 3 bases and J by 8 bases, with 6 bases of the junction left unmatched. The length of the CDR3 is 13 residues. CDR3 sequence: CASSPGGGETQYF. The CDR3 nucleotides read TGTGCCAGCTCACCGGGCGGGGGTGAAACCCAGTACTTC.

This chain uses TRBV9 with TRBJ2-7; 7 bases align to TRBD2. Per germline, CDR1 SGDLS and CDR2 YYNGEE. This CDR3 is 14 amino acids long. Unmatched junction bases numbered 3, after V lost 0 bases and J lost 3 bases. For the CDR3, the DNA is TGTGCCAGCAGCGTAGAAAGCGGGAACTACGAGCAGTACTTC. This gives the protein CASSVESGNYEQYF.

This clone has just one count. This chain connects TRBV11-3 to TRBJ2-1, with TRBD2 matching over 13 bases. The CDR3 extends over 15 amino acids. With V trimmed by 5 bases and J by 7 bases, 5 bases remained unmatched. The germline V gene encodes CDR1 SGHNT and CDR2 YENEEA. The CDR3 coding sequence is TGTGCCAGCAGCGGTACTAGCGGGGGGGCTAATGAGCAGTTCTTC. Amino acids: CASSGTSGGANEQFF.

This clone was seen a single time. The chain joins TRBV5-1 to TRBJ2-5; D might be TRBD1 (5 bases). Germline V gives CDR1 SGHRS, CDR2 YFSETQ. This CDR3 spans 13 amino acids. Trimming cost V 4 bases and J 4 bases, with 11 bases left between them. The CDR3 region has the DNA TGCGCCAGCAGCCAACAGGTGCGAGAGACCCAGTACTTC. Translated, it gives CASSQQVRETQYF.

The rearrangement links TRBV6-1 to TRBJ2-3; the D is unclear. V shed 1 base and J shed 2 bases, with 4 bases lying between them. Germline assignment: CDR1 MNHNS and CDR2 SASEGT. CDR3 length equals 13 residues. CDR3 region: CASSEVYTDTQYF. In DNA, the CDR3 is TGTGCCAGCAGTGAAGTCTACACAGATACGCAGTATTTT.

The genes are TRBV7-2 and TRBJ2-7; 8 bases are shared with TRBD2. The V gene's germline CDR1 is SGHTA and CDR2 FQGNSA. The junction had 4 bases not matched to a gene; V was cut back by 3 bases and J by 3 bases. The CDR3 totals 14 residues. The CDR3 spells CASSFSGINYEQYF. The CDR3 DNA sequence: TGTGCCAGCAGCTTTAGCGGGATTAACTACGAGCAGTACTTC.

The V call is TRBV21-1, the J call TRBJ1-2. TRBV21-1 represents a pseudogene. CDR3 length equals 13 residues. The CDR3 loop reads CASSKSGRNGYTF. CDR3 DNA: TGTGCCAGCAGCAAAAGCGGGCGCAATGGCTACACCTTC.

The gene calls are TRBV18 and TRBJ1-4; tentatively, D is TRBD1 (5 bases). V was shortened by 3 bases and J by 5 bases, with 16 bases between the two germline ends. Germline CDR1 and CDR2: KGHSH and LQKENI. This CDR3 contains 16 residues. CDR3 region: CASSPVAGRRNEKLFF. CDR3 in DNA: TGTGCCAGCTCACCCGTGGCGGGACGAAGAAATGAAAAACTGTTTTTT.

CDR3 DNA: TGCGCCAGCAGCACAGGACAGGGGGCGACCCGACTAACCGGCTACACCTTC. Translation: CASSTGQGATRLTGYTF. This sequence joins TRBV5-1 and TRBJ1-2; 11 nucleotides line up with TRBD1. This CDR3 region has 17 residues. V gave up 4 bases and J gave up 8 bases; unmatched junction bases: 16. CDR1 is SGHRS, CDR2 YFSETQ, per germline.

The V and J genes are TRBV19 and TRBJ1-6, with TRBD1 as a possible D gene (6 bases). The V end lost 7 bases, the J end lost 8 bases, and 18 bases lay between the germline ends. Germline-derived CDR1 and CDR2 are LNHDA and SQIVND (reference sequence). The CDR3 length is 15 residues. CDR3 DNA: TGTGCCAGTACCCCCCAGGGGATTCGGGATTCACCCCTCCACTTT. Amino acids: CASTPQGIRDSPLHF.

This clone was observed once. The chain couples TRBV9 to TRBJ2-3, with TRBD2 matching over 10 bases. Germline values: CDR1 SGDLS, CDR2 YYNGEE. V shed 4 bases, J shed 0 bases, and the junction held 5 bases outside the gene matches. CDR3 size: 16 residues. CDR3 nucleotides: TGTGCCAGCAGCCCGAGCGGGGGGGTGAGCACAGATACGCAGTATTTT. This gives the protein CASSPSGGVSTDTQYF. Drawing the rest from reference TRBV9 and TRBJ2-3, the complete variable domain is DSGVTQTPKHLITATGQRVTLRCSPRSGDLSVYWYQQSLDQGLQFLIQYYNGEERAKGNILERFSAQQFPDLHSELNLSSLELGDSALYFCASSPSGGVSTDTQYFGPGTRLTVL.